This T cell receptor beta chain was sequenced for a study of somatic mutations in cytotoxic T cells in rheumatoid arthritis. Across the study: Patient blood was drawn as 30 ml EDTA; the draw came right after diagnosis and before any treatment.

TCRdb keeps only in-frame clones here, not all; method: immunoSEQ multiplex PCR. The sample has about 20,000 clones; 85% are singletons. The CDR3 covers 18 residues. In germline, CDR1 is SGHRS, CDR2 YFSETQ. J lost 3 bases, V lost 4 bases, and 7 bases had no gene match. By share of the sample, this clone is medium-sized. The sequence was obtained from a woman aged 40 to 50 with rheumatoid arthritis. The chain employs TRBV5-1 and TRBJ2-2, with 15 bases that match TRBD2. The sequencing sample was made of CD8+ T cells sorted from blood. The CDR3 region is CASSGRTSGRADTGELFF. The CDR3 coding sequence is TGCGCCAGCAGCGGTCGGACTAGCGGGAGGGCCGACACCGGGGAGCTGTTTTTT.